The sequence of this T cell receptor beta chain was determined in a study of T cells in Graves' hyperthyroidism and ophthalmopathy. The study excluded patients with uncontrolled infection, other autoimmune disease, pregnancy or lactation. Fresh peripheral blood, around 9.5 ml, yielded the PBMCs. The CDR3 contains 14 residues. V dropped 9 bases and J dropped 1 base, with 16 bases sitting between them. Germline CDR1 SGHRS, CDR2 YFSETQ. The investigators amplified TCR beta CDR3 regions from RNA transcripts. First-round RT-PCR with HTBI primers amplified the TCR CDR3 region. Each CDR3 protein gets one entry after TCRdb re-called the multiplex PCR reads with MiXCR. The table has under 450,000 distinct CDR3 sequences, about 17% seen once.

The sample consisted of blood. The receptor was derived from a woman aged 25 to 39 with Graves' hyperthyroidism that later progressed to Graves' ophthalmopathy. The V and J genes are TRBV5-1 and TRBJ2-5; TRBD2 might be the D (6 bases). CDR3 nucleotide sequence: TGCGCCACTTCCGGAGGGGCCTCCCAAGAGACCCAGTACTTC. It specifies CATSGGASQETQYF.